This is a list of T cell receptor beta chains from one sample in a study of T cells in localized non-small cell lung cancer. The repertoire was sequenced with immunoSEQ multiplex PCR; TCRdb's copy has only in-frame clones and lacks some. The profile covers approximately 2,500 clones, with 25% to 30% appearing a single time and about 20% taken by the ten largest. Specimen: normal lung tissue next to the tumor, collected before any cancer treatment. These receptors were obtained from a man aged 35 to 69 with stage II squamous cell lung carcinoma. The CDR3 runs from the conserved cysteine through the conserved F or W. The order of the fields is D gene, V gene, clone size, CDR3 length, J gene, CDR3 DNA, CDR3 protein. The D gene is left open where the match is weak. Not every row has a clone size; where given, it reads once, few, many or a size class.

-,TRBV11-3,-,15,TRBJ1-4,TGTGCCAGCACCCAAAAGGGGCAGGGTAATGAAAAACTGTTTTTT,CASTQKGQGNEKLFF
TRBD1,TRBV5-1,-,15,TRBJ2-1,TGCGCCAGCAGCTTGGGGACAGGGGCCGTCAATGAGCAGTTCTTC,CASSLGTGAVNEQFF
-,TRBV12-2,-,14,TRBJ2-3,TGTGCCGTATCCGGGACCACTAGCACAGATACGCAGTATTTT,CAVSGTTSTDTQYF
-,TRBV23-1,-,13,TRBJ2-2,TGCGCCAGCAGTCAGGGGGTCGTCGGGGAGCTGTTTTTT,CASSQGVVGELFF
TRBD1,TRBV11-3,medium-sized,14,TRBJ2-2,TGTGCCAGCAGCTCCGGACAGGGAACCGGGGAGCTGTTTTTT,CASSSGQGTGELFF
-,TRBV19,-,12,TRBJ2-1,TGTGCCAGCTCTAATGCGGGCAATGAGCAGTTCTTC,CASSNAGNEQFF
-,TRBV11-3,few,15,TRBJ2-2,TGTGCCAGCAGCTTTGGAGGGGGGAACACCGGGGAGCTGTTTTTT,CASSFGGGNTGELFF
-,TRBV11-3,-,14,TRBJ2-7,TGTGCCAGCAGCTTAGGGGGCGGAACCTACGAGCAGTACTTC,CASSLGGGTYEQYF
-,TRBV18,-,13,TRBJ2-1,TGTGCCAGCTCACCAGGGTCCGTCCATGAGCAGTTCTTC,CASSPGSVHEQFF
TRBD2,TRBV11-3,medium-sized,16,TRBJ2-7,TGTGCCAGCAGCGGCTCTAGCGGGGGAAAAACCTACGAGCAGTACTTC,CASSGSSGGKTYEQYF
-,TRBV14,-,14,TRBJ2-7,TGTGCCAGCAGCCGGAACCAAAACTCCTACGAGCAGTACTTC,CASSRNQNSYEQYF
TRBD1,TRBV25-1,-,18,TRBJ2-6,TGTGCCAGCAGTGTTGGGACAGGGGGCCCCTCTGGGGCCAACGTCCTGACTTTC,CASSVGTGGPSGANVLTF
-,TRBV1,-,13,TRBJ1-5,TGCACCAGCAGCCAAGGGTTAGATCAGCCCCAGCATTTT,CTSSQGLDQPQHF
TRBD2,TRBV19,-,14,TRBJ2-7,TGTGCCAGTAGTATTAGCGGGAGCGTCCACGAGCAGTACTTC,CASSISGSVHEQYF